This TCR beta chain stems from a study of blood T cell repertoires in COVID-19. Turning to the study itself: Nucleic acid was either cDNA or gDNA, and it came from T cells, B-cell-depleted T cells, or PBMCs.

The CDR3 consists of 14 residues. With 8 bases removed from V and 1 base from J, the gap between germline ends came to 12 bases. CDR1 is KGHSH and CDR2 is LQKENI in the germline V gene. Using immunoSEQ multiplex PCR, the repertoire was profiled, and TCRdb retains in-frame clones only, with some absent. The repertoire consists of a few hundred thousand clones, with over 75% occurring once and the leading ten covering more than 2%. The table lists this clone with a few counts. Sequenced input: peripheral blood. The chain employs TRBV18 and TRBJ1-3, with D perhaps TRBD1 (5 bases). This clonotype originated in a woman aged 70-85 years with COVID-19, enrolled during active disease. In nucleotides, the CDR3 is TGTGCCAGCCATACAGGCGAATCTGGAAACACCATATATTTT. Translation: CASHTGESGNTIYF.